This T cell receptor beta chain was found in a study of T cell responses to AZD1222 COVID-19 vaccine. Sequencing was performed with immunoSEQ multiplex PCR; in TCRdb, only in-frame clones are kept and a portion is missing. The data hold about 120,000 clones, with approximately 88% observed a single time. Germline assignment: CDR1 ENHRY and CDR2 SYGVKD. The CDR3 consists of 14 residues. Germline trimming cut 3 bases from V and 10 bases from J; bases unmatched to any gene: 7. The sequences come from peripheral blood, collected on day 0 of AZD1222 vaccination. This TCR was recovered from an adult in good health. The chain combines TRBV10-3 with TRBJ2-3, with 10 nucleotides matching TRBD2. The CDR3: CAISDAGTSVPQYF. In DNA, the CDR3 is TGTGCCATCAGTGACGCCGGGACTAGCGTTCCGCAGTATTTT.